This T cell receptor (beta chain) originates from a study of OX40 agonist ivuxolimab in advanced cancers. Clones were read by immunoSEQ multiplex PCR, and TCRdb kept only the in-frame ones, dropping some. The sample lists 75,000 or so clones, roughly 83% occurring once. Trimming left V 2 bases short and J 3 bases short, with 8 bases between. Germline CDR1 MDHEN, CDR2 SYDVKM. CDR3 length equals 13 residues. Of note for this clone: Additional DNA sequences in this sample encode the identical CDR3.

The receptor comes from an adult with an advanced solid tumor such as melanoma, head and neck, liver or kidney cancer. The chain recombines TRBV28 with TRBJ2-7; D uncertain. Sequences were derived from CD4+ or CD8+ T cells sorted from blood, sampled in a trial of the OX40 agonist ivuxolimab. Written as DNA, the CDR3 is TGTGCCAGCAGTTTACCCCGTCACTACGAGCAGTACTTC. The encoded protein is CASSLPRHYEQYF.